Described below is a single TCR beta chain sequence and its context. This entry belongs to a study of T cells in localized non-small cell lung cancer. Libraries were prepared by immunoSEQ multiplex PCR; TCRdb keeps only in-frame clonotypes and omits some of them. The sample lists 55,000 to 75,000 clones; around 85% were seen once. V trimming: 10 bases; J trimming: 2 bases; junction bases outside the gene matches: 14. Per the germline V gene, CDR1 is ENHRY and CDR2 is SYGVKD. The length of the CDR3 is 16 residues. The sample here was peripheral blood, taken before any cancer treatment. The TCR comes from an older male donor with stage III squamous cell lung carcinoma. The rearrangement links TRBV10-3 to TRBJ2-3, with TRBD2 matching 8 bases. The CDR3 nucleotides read TGTGCCACAAGGAGGGCGGGAGGCAAACCCACAGATACGCAGTATTTT. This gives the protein CATRRAGGKPTDTQYF.